This record covers a single T cell receptor beta chain. What it binds is not known. The study ran its PCR with 60 Vbeta and 13 Jbeta primers. Produced via immunoSEQ multiplex PCR; TCRdb's table is partial and in-frame only. Of about 160,000 clones in the sample, 81% are singletons; the top ten hold 1% to 1.5%. This sample was taken from a study of cytomegalovirus exposure and HLA in healthy donors. Findings and caveats of the study: Later work found that TCR association rates differed between HLA loci; DRB1 had the most and HLA-C the fewest. In an earlier analysis, about 87% or about 30%: the productive usage of most TCR beta V segments. High specificity and sensitivity for cytomegalovirus status were reported for the classifier. HLA alleles showed associations with 15,000 to 20,000 TCR beta sequences in a later analysis, at a 0.05 false discovery rate.

Trimming took 3 bases from V and 5 from J; bases not matched to a gene: 2. CDR3 size: 14 residues. Germline-derived CDR1 and CDR2 are SGDLS and YYNGEE. The material sequenced was PBMCs. The V gene is TRBV9, the J gene TRBJ1-4, with 9 bases identical to TRBD1. The TCR originated in a man aged 50 to 60 in good health and CMV-seropositive. CDR3 region: CASSAGTGNEKLFF. DNA of the CDR3: TGTGCCAGCAGCGCCGGGACAGGGAATGAAAAACTGTTTTTT.